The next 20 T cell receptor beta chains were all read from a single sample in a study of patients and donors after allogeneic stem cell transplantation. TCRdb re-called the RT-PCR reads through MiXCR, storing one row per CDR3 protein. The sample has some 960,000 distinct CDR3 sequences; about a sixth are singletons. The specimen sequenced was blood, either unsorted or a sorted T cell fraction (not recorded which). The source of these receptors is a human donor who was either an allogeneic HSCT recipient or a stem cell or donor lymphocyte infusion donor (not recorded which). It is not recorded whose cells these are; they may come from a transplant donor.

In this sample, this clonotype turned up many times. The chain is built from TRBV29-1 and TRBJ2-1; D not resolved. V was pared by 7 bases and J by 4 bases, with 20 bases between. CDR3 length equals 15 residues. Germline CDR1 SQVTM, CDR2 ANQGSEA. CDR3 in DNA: TGCAGCGAGCATCTCCTCGGAAACCGATACAATGAGCAGTTCTTC. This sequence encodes CSEHLLGNRYNEQFF.

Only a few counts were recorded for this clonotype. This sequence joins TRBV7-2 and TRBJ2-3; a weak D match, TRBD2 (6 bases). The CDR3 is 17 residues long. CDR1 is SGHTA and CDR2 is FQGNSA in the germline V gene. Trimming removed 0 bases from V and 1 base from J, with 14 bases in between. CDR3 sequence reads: CASSLAAWASGTDTQYF. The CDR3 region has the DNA TGTGCCAGCAGCTTAGCCGCGTGGGCTAGCGGCACAGATACGCAGTATTTT.

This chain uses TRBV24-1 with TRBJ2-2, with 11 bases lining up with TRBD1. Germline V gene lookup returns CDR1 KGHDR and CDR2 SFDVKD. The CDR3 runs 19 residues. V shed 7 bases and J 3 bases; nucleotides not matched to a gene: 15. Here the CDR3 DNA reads TGTGCCACCAGGGCCAGGGGCCGGACAGGGGGCGTCGACACCGGGGAGCTGTTTTTT. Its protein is CATRARGRTGGVDTGELFF.

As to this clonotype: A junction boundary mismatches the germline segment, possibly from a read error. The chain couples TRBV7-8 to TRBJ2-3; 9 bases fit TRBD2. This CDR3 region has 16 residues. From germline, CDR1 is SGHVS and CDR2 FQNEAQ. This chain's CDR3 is CATSLSRASGADTQYF. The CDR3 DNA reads TGTGCCACCAGCTTAAGTAGGGCTAGCGGGGCAGATACGCAGTATTTT.

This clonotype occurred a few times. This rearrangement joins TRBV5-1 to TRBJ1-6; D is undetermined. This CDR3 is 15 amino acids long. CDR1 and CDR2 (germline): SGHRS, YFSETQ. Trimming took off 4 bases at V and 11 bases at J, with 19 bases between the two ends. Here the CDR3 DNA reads TGCGCCAGCAGCCCCCGATTGGGCCACCAGCCACCCCTCCACTTT. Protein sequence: CASSPRLGHQPPLHF.

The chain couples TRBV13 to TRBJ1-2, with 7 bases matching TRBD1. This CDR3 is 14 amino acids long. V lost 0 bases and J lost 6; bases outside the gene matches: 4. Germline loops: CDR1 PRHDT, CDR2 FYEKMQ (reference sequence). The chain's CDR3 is CASSLGKGANGYTF. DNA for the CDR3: TGTGCCAGCAGCTTAGGGAAGGGGGCAAATGGCTACACCTTC.

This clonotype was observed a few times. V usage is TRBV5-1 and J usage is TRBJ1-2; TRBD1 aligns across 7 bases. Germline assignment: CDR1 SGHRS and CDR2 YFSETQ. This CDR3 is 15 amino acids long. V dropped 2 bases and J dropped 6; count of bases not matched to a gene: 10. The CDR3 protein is CASSFRDSGVHGYTF. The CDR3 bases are TGCGCCAGCAGCTTCCGGGACAGCGGAGTACATGGCTACACCTTC.

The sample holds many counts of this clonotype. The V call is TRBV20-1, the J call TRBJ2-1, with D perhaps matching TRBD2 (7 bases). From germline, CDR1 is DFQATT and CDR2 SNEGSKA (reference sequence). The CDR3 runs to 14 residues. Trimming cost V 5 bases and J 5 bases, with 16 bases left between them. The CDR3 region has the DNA TGCAGTGCTCGGAGGGGGGGGCCTAACAATGAGCAGTTCTTC. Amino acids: CSARRGGPNNEQFF.

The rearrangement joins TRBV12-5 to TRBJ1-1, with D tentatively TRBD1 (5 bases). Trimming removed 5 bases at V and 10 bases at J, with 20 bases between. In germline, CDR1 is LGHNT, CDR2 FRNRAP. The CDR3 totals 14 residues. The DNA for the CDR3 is TGTGCTAGTGGTATAACGGACGGGGCCACCTCAGCTTTCTTT. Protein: CASGITDGATSAFF.

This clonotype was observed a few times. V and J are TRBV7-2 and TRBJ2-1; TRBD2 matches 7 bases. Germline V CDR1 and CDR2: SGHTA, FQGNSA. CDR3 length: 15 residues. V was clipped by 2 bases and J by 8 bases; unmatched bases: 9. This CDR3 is CASSLYRGEGHEQFF. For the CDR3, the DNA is TGTGCCAGCAGCTTATATCGGGGGGAGGGACATGAGCAGTTCTTC.

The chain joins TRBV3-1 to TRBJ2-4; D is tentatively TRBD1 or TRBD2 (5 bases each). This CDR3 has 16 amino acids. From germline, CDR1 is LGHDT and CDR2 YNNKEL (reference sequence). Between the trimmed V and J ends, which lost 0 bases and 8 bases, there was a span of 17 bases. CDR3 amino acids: CASSQDPTGAEDIQYF. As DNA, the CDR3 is TGTGCCAGCAGCCAAGATCCAACCGGGGCTGAGGACATTCAGTACTTC.

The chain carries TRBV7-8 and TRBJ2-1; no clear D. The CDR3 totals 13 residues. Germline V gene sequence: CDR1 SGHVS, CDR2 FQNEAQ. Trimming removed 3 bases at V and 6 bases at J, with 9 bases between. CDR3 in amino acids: CASSFGNVNEQFF. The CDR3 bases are TGTGCCAGCAGCTTTGGGAACGTCAATGAGCAGTTCTTC.

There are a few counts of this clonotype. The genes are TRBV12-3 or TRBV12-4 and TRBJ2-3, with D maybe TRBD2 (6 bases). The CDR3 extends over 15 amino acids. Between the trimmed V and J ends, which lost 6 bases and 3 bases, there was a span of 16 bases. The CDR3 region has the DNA TGTGCCAGCAGAAAGCGGGCGGGTAGGACAGATACGCAGTATTTT. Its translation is CASRKRAGRTDTQYF.

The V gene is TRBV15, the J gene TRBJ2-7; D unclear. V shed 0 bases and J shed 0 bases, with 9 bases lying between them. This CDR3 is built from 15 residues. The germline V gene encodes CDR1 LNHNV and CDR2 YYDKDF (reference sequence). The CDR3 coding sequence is TGTGCCACCAGCAGAGATCCGGCGACCTCCTACGAGCAGTACTTC. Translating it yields CATSRDPATSYEQYF.

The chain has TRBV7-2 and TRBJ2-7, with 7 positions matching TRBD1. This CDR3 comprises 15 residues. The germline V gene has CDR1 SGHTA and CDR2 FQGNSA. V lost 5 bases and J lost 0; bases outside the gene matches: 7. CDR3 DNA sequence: TGTGCCAGCAGCCAAACAGGGGTCCTCTCCTACGAGCAGTACTTC. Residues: CASSQTGVLSYEQYF.

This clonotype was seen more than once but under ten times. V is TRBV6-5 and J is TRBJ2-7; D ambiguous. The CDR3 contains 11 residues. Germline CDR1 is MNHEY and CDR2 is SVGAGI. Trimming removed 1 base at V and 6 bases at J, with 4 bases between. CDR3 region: CASSYLLEQYF. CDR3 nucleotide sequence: TGTGCCAGCAGTTACTTGCTCGAGCAGTACTTC.

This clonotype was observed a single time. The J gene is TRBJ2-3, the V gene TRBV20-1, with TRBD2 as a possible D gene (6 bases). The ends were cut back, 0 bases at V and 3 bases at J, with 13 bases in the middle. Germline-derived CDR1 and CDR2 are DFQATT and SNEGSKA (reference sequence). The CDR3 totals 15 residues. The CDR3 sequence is CSAREVGSGTDTQYF. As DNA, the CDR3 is TGCAGTGCTAGAGAGGTCGGGAGTGGTACAGATACGCAGTATTTT.

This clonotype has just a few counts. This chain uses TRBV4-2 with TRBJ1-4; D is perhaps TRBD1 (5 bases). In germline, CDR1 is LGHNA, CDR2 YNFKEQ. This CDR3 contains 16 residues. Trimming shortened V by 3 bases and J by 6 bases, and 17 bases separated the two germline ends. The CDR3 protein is CASSQWGGTTDEKLFF. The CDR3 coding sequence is TGTGCCAGCAGCCAGTGGGGGGGGACCACAGATGAAAAACTGTTTTTT.

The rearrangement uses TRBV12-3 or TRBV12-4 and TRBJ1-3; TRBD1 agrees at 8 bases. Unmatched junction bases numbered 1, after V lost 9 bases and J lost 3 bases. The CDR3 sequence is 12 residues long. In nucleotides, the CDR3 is TGTGCCAGTGACAGGGGTGGAAACACCATATATTTT. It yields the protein CASDRGGNTIYF.

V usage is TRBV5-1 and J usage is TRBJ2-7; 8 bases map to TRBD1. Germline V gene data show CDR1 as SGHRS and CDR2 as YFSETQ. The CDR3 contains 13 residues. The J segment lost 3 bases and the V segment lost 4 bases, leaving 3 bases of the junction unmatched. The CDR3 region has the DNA TGCGCCAGCAGCACGGGACAGGTCTACGAGCAGTACTTC. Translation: CASSTGQVYEQYF.